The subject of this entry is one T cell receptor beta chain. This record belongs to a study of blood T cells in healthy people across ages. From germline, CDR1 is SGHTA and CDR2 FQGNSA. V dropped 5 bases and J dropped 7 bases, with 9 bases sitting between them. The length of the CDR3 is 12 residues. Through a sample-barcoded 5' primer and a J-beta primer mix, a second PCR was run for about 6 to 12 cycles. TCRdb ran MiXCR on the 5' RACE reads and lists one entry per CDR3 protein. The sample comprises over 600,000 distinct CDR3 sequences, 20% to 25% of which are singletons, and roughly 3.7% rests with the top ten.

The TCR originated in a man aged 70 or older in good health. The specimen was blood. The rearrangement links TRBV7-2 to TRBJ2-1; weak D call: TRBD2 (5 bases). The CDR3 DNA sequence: TGTGCCAGCAGCCCAGAGCGGAATGAGCAGTTCTTC. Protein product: CASSPERNEQFF.